This TCR beta chain was obtained from a study of early T cells in non-severe SARS-CoV-2 infection. A word on this clonotype: Its antigen is unknown.

A single record per CDR3 protein comes from TCRdb applying MiXCR to the 5' RACE reads. The sample shows some 77,000 distinct CDR3 sequences, 16% of them seen only once. The CDR3 is 14 amino acids. The germline CDR1 and CDR2 sequences are KGHSH and LQKENI. J lost 5 bases, V lost 2 bases, and 4 bases had no gene match. Study findings and constraints: Missing private and CD4 specificities, VDJdb matching favored anti-spike CD8 responses.

The TCR was taken from an adult who was a healthcare worker with PCR-confirmed SARS-CoV-2 infection or an uninfected control (not recorded which). Input material: whole blood. V gene TRBV18 combines with J gene TRBJ1-1, with 8 bases that match TRBD1. CDR3 coding DNA: TGTGCCAGCTCACCAGCTCAGGGGGCAACTGAAGCTTTCTTT. Amino acid sequence: CASSPAQGATEAFF.